The 20 T cell receptor beta chains given below trace back to one sample, sequenced in a study of immune characterization of retroperitoneal liposarcoma. TCRdb recomputed calls from the PCR reads with MiXCR, one row per CDR3 protein. The sample has over 15,000 distinct CDR3 sequences, around 40% seen once. The sample comprised blood. The receptors were sampled from a male donor with retroperitoneal liposarcoma.

The sample holds many counts of this clonotype. The rearrangement joins TRBV12-3 or TRBV12-4 to TRBJ2-1; D is perhaps TRBD2 (5 bases). Between the trimmed V and J ends, which lost 6 bases and 9 bases, there was a span of 12 bases. The CDR3 is made up of 12 amino acids. In DNA, the CDR3 is TGTGCCAGCAGGCTTCTAGGAGGTGAGCAGTTCTTC. It encodes CASRLLGGEQFF.

This clonotype has at least ten counts. This chain connects TRBV6-1 to TRBJ2-3, with 10 bases matching TRBD2. This CDR3 is built from 14 residues. The V gene's germline CDR1 is MNHNS and CDR2 SASEGT. V dropped 6 bases and J dropped 2; count of bases not matched to a gene: 2. CDR3 sequence: CASRLAGPTDTQYF. CDR3 bases: TGTGCCAGCAGACTAGCGGGGCCCACAGATACGCAGTATTTT.

The chain couples TRBV25-1 to TRBJ2-3; 7 bases line up with TRBD2. J lost 4 bases, V lost 4 bases, and 5 bases had no gene match. This CDR3 region has 14 residues. Germline CDR1 and CDR2: MGHDK and SYGVNS. The CDR3 region has the DNA TGTGCCAGCAGTGGTCTAGCGGACCCAGATACGCAGTATTTT. It specifies CASSGLADPDTQYF.

This clonotype was picked up many times. J is TRBJ2-1 and V is TRBV6-1; 8 bases map to TRBD1. The end of the DNA fits TRBJ2-7 better, so the J call may be wrong. The germline V gene encodes CDR1 MNHNS and CDR2 SASEGT. This CDR3 has 15 residues. CDR3 nucleotide sequence: TGTGCCAGCAAAGTCGGACAGGGACAACCTTACGAGCAGTACTTC. Protein: CASKVGQGQPYEQYF.

Concerning this clonotype: Being one base from a much bigger clone, this may be a read error. This chain links TRBV6-1 with TRBJ2-7; D ambiguous. The end of the DNA is better explained by TRBJ2-5, so the J call may be wrong. The CDR3 consists of 16 residues. Germline lookup yields CDR1 MNHNS and CDR2 SASEGT. The CDR3 DNA sequence: TGTGCCAGCAGCTCCCGTTGGCCCCGCGGTACGGAGACCCAGTACTTC. Protein: CASSSRWPRGTETQYF.

The chain joins TRBV11-3 to TRBJ2-3, with 11 bases identical to TRBD2. Germline assignment: CDR1 SGHNT and CDR2 YENEEA. V was clipped by 8 bases and J by 3 bases; unmatched bases: 4. The CDR3 is 14 amino acids. CDR3 residues: CASPTSGSTDTQYF. The CDR3 DNA reads as TGTGCCAGCCCCACTAGCGGGAGTACAGATACGCAGTATTTT.

This chain connects TRBV6-2 or TRBV6-3 to TRBJ1-1; D uncertain. This CDR3 comprises 13 residues. Trimming left V 7 bases short and J 1 base short, with 10 bases between. From germline, CDR1 is MNHEY and CDR2 SVGEGT. The CDR3 protein is CASMISGNTEAFF. CDR3 bases: TGTGCCAGCATGATCTCAGGGAACACTGAAGCTTTCTTT.

This chain joins TRBV12-3 or TRBV12-4 and TRBJ2-3; possible D gene TRBD1, 6 bases. V was trimmed by 5 bases and J by 5 bases, leaving 17 bases between them. There are 15 residues in the CDR3. DNA for the CDR3: TGTGCCAGCAGTCGATTCCAGGGGTTTGGAGATACGCAGTATTTT. This codes for CASSRFQGFGDTQYF.

This clonotype was observed at least ten times. The chain is built from TRBV11-3 and TRBJ2-3, with 8 bases fitting TRBD2. After removal of 1 base from V and 3 bases from J, the junction contained 3 bases not matched to a gene. In germline, CDR1 is SGHNT, CDR2 YENEEA. This CDR3 is 15 amino acids long. In nucleotides, the CDR3 is TGTGCCAGCAGCTTAGGAGCGGGAGAAACAGATACGCAGTATTTT. This sequence encodes CASSLGAGETDTQYF.

There are a few counts of this clonotype. The rearrangement uses TRBV7-2 and TRBJ2-1; possibly TRBD2 for D (5 bases). V lost 5 bases and J lost 9, with 11 bases in between. CDR3 size: 12 residues. Germline values: CDR1 SGHTA, CDR2 FQGNSA. DNA of the CDR3: TGTGCCAGCAGCCCTCAGCGGCGTGAGCAGTTCTTC. Translation: CASSPQRREQFF.

In regard to this clonotype: This likely comes from a read error, as the CDR3 has no conserved phenylalanine or tryptophan at its end. V gene TRBV7-9 combines with J gene TRBJ1-6; perhaps TRBD1 as D (6 bases). Trimming pared 5 bases from V and 9 bases from J, leaving 17 bases between. The germline CDR1 and CDR2 sequences are SEHNR and FQNEAQ (reference sequence). The CDR3 sequence is 15 residues long. CDR3 region: CASSADGGLGSPLHS. The DNA for the CDR3 is TGTGCCAGCAGCGCGGACGGGGGCCTTGGTTCACCCCTCCACTCT.

This clonotype was seen repeatedly, ten times or more. The V gene is TRBV6-1, the J gene TRBJ2-5; D might be TRBD1 or TRBD2, each matching 5 bases. Germline V CDR1 and CDR2: MNHNS, SASEGT. This CDR3 spans 14 amino acids. Trimming cost V 3 bases and J 7 bases, with 15 bases left between them. CDR3: CASSDTGRRRTQYF. CDR3 in DNA: TGTGCCAGCAGTGACACAGGAAGGAGGAGGACCCAGTACTTC.

This chain connects TRBV11-3 to TRBJ2-2; D gene ambiguous. The CDR3 spans 14 residues. Germline CDR1 is SGHNT and CDR2 is YENEEA. V was cut by 0 bases and J by 5 bases, with 7 bases left in between. CDR3 sequence reads: CASSLDRQTGELFF. CDR3 nucleotides: TGTGCCAGCAGCTTAGATCGGCAGACCGGGGAGCTGTTTTTT.

This clonotype came up many times. The chain couples TRBV6-1 to TRBJ1-1; D ambiguous. CDR3 length equals 10 residues. CDR1 MNHNS and CDR2 SASEGT come from the germline V gene. Trimming cost V 2 bases and J 11 bases, with 6 bases left between them. The CDR3 reads CASSEWVAFF. The CDR3, as DNA: TGTGCCAGCAGTGAATGGGTTGCTTTCTTT.

J is TRBJ2-5 and V is TRBV5-1, with 7 bases aligning to TRBD2. Germline lookup yields CDR1 SGHRS and CDR2 YFSETQ. After removal of 4 bases from V and 3 bases from J, the junction contained 6 bases not matched to a gene. The CDR3 runs 14 residues. In nucleotides, the CDR3 is TGCGCCAGCAGCGGGGGGGGACCAGAAGAGACCCAGTACTTC. Residues: CASSGGGPEETQYF. The full variable domain, completed using reference TRBV5-1 and TRBJ2-5, is KAGVTQTPRYLIKTRGQQVTLSCSPISGHRSVSWYQQTPGQGLQFLFEYFSETQRNKGNFPGRFSGRQFSNSRSEMNVSTLELGDSALYLCASSGGGPEETQYFGPGTRLLVL.

This clonotype was detected ten times or more. This chain uses TRBV6-1 with TRBJ2-6; weak D call: TRBD2 (7 bases). The CDR3 is made up of 17 amino acids. With 6 bases removed from V and 0 bases from J, the gap between germline ends came to 15 bases. Per the germline V gene, CDR1 is MNHNS and CDR2 is SASEGT. CDR3 bases: TGTGCCAGCAGGGGGGAAGGGGGGGACTCTGGGGCCAACGTCCTGACTTTC. This codes for CASRGEGGDSGANVLTF.

Note on this clonotype: Possible read error: a much larger clone is one base away. V and J are TRBV6-6 and TRBJ2-3; unclear D gene. CDR3 size: 11 residues. Germline lookup yields CDR1 MNHNY and CDR2 SVGAGI (reference sequence). Trimming removed 6 bases at V and 2 bases at J, with 3 bases between. The CDR3 loop reads CASRSTDTQYF. CDR3 sequence (DNA): TGTGCCAGCAGGTCCACAGATACGCAGTATTTT.

This clonotype ranks as medium-sized. This chain uses TRBV7-2 with TRBJ2-7, with 14 bases aligning to TRBD2. Germline-derived CDR1 and CDR2 are SGHTA and FQGNSA. Trimming cost V 5 bases and J 1 base; bases outside gene matches: 7. This CDR3 has 17 amino acids. CDR3 amino acids: CASSRGTSGSKSYEQYF. In nucleotides, the CDR3 is TGTGCCAGCAGCCGCGGGACTAGCGGGAGTAAGTCCTACGAGCAGTACTTC.

This chain joins TRBV6-8 and TRBJ2-5; D gene ambiguous. V was clipped by 2 bases and J by 5 bases, with 12 bases between them. CDR3 length: 14 amino acids. Germline CDR1 is MNHGY and CDR2 is SAAAGT. CDR3 sequence: CASSYGYLGETQYF. In nucleotides, the CDR3 is TGTGCCAGCAGTTACGGATATTTAGGGGAGACCCAGTACTTC.

This clonotype showed up many times. Written as DNA, the CDR3 is TGTGCCAGCAGCCCCTGGACCATTTCCTACGAGCAGTTCTTC. It yields the protein CASSPWTISYEQFF. This sequence joins TRBV7-2 and TRBJ2-1; D unresolved. V was shortened by 5 bases and J by 10 bases, with 18 bases between the two germline ends. The CDR3 has 14 residues. CDR1 and CDR2 from the germline V gene are SGHTA and FQGNSA.